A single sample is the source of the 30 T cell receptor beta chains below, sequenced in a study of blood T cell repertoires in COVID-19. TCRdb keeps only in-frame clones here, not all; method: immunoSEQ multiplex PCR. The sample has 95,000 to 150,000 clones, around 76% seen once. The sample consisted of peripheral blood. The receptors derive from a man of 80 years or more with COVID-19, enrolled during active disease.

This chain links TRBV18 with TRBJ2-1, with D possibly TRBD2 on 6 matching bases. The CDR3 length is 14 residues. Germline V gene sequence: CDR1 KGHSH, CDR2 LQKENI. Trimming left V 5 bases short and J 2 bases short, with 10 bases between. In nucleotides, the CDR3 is TGTGCCAGCTCATTGGCTAGCGCCTACAATGAGCAGTTCTTC. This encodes CASSLASAYNEQFF.

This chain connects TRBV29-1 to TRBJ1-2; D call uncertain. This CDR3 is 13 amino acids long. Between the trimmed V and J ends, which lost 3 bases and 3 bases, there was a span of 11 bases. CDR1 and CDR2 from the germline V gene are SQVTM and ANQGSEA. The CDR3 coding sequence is TGCAGCGTTGAGCCCCAGGCCCACTATGGCTACACCTTC. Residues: CSVEPQAHYGYTF.

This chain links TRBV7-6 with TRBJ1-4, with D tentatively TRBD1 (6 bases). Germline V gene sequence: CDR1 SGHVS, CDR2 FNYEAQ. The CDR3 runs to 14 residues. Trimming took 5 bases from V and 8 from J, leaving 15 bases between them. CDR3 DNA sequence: TGTGCCAGCAGCAACCCGGACAGAACCGAAAAACTGTTTTTT. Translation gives CASSNPDRTEKLFF.

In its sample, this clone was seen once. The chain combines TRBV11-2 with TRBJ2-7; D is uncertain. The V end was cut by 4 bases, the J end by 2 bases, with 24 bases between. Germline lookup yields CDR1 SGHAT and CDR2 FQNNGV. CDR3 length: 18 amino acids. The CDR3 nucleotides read TGTGCCAGCAGCTCCACCTCCCAATTCCCGAATGGAGCCTACGAGCAGTACTTC. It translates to CASSSTSQFPNGAYEQYF.

The CDR3 nucleotides read TGTGCCAGCAGCTCGTTTGTTAGCGGGCCCTACGAGCAGTACTTC. It translates to CASSSFVSGPYEQYF. The rearrangement links TRBV5-4 to TRBJ2-7; the match to TRBD2 covers 7 bases. V lost 3 bases, J lost 2 bases, and 8 bases stayed unmatched. This CDR3 comprises 15 residues. Germline values: CDR1 SGHNT, CDR2 YYREEE (reference sequence).

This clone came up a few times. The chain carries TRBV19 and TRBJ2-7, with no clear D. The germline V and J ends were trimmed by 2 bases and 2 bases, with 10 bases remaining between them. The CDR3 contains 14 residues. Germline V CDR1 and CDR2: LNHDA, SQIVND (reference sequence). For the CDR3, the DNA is TGTGCCAGTAGTATAAGAATAGGAGCCTACGAGCAGTACTTC. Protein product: CASSIRIGAYEQYF.

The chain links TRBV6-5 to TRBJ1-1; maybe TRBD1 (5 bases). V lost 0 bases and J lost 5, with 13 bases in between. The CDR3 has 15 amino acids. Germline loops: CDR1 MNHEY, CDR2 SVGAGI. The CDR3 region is CASSYSTAGFTEAFF. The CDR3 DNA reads TGTGCCAGCAGTTACTCCACGGCAGGGTTTACTGAAGCTTTCTTT.

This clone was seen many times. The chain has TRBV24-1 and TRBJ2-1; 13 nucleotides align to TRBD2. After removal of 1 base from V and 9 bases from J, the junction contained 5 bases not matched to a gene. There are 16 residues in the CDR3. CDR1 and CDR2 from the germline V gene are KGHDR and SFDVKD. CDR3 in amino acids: CATSDFGTSGKGEQFF. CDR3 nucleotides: TGTGCCACCAGTGATTTCGGGACTAGCGGGAAGGGTGAGCAGTTCTTC.

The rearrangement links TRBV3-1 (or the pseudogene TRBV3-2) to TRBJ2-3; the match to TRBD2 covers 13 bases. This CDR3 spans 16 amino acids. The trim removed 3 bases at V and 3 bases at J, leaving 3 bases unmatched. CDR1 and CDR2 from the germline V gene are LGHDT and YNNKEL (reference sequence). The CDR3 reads CASSHWTSGSTDTQYF. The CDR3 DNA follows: TGTGCCAGCAGCCACTGGACTAGCGGGAGTACAGATACGCAGTATTTT.

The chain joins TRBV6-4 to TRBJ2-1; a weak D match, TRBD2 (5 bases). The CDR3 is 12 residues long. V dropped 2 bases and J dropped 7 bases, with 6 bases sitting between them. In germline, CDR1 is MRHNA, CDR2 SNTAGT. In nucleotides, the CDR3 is TGTGCCAGCAGTGACAGGGAGAATGAGCAGTTCTTC. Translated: CASSDRENEQFF.

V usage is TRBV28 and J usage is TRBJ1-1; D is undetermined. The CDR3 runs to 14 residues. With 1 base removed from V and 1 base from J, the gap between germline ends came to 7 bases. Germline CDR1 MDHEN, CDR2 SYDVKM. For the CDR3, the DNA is TGTGCCAGCAGTTTATTCCCTACGAACACTGAAGCTTTCTTT. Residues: CASSLFPTNTEAFF.

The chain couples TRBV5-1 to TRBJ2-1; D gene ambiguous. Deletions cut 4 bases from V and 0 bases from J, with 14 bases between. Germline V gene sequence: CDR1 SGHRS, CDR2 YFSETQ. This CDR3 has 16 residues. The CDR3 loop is CASSHTLRSSYNEQFF. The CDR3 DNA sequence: TGCGCCAGCAGCCACACCCTGCGGAGCTCCTACAATGAGCAGTTCTTC.

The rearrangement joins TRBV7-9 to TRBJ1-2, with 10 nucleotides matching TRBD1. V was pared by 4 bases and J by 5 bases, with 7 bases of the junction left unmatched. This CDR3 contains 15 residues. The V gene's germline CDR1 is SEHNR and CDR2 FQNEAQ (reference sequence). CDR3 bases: TGTGCCAGCAGCTGGCTACCGGGACAGGGGTATGGCTACACCTTC. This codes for CASSWLPGQGYGYTF.

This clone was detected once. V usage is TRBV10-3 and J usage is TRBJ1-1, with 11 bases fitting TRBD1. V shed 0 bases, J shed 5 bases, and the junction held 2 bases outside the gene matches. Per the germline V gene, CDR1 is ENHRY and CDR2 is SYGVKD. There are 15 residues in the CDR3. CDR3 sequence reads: CAISESGTGGTEAFF. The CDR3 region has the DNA TGTGCCATCAGTGAGTCAGGGACAGGGGGGACTGAAGCTTTCTTT.

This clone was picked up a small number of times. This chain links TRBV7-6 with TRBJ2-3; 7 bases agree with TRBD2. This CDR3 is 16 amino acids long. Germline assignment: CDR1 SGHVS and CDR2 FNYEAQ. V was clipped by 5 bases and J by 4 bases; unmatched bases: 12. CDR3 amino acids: CASSLRSLAAADTQYF. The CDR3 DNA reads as TGTGCCAGCAGCCTAAGGTCTCTAGCGGCAGCAGATACGCAGTATTTT.

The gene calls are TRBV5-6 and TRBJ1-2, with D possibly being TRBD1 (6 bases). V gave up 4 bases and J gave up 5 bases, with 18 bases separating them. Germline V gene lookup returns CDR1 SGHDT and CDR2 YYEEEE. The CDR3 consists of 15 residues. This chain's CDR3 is CASSPTGLSWYGYTF. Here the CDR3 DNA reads TGTGCCAGCAGCCCCACAGGGTTGTCATGGTATGGCTACACCTTC.

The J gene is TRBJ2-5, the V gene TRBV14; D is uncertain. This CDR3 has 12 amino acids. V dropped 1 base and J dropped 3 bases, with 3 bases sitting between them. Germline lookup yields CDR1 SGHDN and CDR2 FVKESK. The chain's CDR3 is CASSQVEETQYF. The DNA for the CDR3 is TGTGCCAGCAGCCAAGTCGAAGAGACCCAGTACTTC. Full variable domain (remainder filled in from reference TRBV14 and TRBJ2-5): EAGVTQFPSHSVIEKGQTVTLRCDPISGHDNLYWYRRVMGKEIKFLLHFVKESKQDESGMPNNRFLAERTGGTYSTLKVQPAELEDSGVYFCASSQVEETQYFGPGTRLLVL.

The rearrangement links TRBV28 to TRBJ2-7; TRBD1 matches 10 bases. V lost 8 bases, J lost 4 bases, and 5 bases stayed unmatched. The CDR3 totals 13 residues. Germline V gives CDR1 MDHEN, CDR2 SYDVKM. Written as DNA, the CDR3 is TGTGCCAGCCTCGGGACAGGGGAATACGAGCAGTACTTC. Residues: CASLGTGEYEQYF.

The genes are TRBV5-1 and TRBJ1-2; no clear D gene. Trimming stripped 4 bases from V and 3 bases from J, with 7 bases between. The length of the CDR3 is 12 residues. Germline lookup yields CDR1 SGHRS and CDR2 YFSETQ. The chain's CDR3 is CASSERDYGYTF. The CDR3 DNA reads TGCGCCAGCAGCGAACGGGACTATGGCTACACCTTC.

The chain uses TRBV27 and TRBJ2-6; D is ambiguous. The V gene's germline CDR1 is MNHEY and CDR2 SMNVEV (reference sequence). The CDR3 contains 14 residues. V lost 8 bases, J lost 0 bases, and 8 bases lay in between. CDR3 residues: CASGRFSGANVLTF. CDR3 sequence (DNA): TGTGCCAGCGGCCGATTCTCTGGGGCCAACGTCCTGACTTTC. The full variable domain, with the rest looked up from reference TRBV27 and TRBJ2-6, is EAQVTQNPRYLITVTGKKLTVTCSQNMNHEYMSWYRQDPGLGLRQIYYSMNVEVTDKGDVPEGYKVSRKEKRNFPLILESPSPNQTSLYFCASGRFSGANVLTFGAGSRLTVL.

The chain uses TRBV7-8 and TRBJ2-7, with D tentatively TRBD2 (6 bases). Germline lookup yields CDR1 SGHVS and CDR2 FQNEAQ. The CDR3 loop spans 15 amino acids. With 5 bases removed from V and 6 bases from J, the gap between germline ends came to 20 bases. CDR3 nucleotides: TGTGCCAGCAGCCAGCAGGGACTCCCCAAAGGCGAGCAGTACTTC. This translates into CASSQQGLPKGEQYF.

The CDR3: CASSFTGTGETGGYTF. For the CDR3, the DNA is TGTGCCAGTAGTTTCACCGGGACAGGGGAAACGGGTGGCTACACCTTC. V gene TRBV19 combines with J gene TRBJ1-2, with 10 bases aligning to TRBD1. Germline CDR1 reads LNHDA; CDR2 reads SQIVND (reference sequence). The junction had 13 bases not matched to a gene; V was cut back by 5 bases and J by 7 bases. The CDR3 is made up of 16 amino acids.

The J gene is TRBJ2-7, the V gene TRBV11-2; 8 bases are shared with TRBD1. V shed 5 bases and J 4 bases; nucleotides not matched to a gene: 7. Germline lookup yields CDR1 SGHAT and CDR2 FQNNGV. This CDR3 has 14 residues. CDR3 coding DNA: TGTGCCAGCAGCGAGGACAGGGTGACATACGAGCAGTACTTC. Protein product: CASSEDRVTYEQYF.

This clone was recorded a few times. The CDR3 region is CASSREGAQGEQYF. As DNA, the CDR3 is TGTGCCAGCAGCCGAGAGGGGGCGCAGGGCGAGCAGTACTTC. J is TRBJ2-7 and V is TRBV7-6; 7 nucleotides agree with TRBD1. V lost 5 bases, J lost 6 bases, and 10 bases stayed unmatched. Germline V gives CDR1 SGHVS, CDR2 FNYEAQ. The CDR3 runs to 14 residues.

The CDR3 DNA sequence: TGTGCCAGCAGCTTAGGGGCTAGCGGGGAGCTGTTTTTT. It encodes CASSLGASGELFF. The rearrangement joins TRBV7-3 to TRBJ2-2, with a tentative D call TRBD1 (5 bases). The V end was cut by 2 bases, the J end by 7 bases, with 8 bases between. The CDR3 is 13 amino acids. The germline CDR1 and CDR2 sequences are SGHTA and FQGTGA.

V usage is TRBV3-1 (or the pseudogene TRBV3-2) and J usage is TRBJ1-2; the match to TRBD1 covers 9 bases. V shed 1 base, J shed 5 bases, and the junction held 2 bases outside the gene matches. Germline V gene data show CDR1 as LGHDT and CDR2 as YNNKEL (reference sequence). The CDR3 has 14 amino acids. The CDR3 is CASSQVTGGYGYTF. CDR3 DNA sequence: TGTGCCAGCAGCCAAGTGACAGGGGGGTATGGCTACACCTTC.

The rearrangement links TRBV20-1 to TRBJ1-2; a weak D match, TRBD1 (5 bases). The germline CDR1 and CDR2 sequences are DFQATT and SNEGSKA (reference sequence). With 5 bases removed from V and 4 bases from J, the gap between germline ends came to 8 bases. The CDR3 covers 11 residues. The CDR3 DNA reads TGCAGTGCTGTTACAGGCTATGGCTACACCTTC. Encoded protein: CSAVTGYGYTF.

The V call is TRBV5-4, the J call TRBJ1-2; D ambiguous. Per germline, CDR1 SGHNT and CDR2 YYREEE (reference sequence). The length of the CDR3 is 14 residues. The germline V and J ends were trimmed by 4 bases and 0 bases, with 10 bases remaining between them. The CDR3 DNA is TGTGCCAGCAGCCCGGGGTCTGCTAACTATGGCTACACCTTC. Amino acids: CASSPGSANYGYTF.

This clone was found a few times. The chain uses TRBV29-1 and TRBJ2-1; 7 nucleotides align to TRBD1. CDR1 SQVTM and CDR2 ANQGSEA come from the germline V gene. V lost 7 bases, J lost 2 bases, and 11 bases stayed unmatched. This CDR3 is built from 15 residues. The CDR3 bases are TGCAGCGCGGTCCCCCGGGACAGCCCCTACAATGAGCAGTTCTTC. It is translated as CSAVPRDSPYNEQFF.

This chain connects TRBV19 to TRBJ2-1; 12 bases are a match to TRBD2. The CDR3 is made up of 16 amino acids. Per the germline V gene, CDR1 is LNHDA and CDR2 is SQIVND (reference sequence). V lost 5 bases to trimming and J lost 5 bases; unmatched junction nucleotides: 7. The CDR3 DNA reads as TGTGCCAGTAGTTCCGTTCTAGCGGGAGGGAACAATGAGCAGTTCTTC. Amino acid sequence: CASSSVLAGGNNEQFF.